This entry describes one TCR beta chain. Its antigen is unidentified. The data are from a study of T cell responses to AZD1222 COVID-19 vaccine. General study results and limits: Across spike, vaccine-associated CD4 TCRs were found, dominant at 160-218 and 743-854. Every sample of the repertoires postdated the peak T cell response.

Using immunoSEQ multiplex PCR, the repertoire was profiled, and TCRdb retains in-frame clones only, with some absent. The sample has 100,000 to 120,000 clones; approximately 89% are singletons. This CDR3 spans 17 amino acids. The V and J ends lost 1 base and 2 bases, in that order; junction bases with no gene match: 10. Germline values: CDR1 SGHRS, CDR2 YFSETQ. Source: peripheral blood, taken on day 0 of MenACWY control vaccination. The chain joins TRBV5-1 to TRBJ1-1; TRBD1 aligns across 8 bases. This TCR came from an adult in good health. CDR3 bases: TGCGCCAGCAGCTTGTACCCGGGACAGGAGATAAACACTGAAGCTTTCTTT. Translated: CASSLYPGQEINTEAFF. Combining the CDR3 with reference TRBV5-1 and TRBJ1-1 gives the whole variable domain KAGVTQTPRYLIKTRGQQVTLSCSPISGHRSVSWYQQTPGQGLQFLFEYFSETQRNKGNFPGRFSGRQFSNSRSEMNVSTLELGDSALYLCASSLYPGQEINTEAFFGQGTRLTVV.